The 6 T cell receptor beta chains presented below share a single source sample, sequenced in a study of blood T cells in healthy people across ages (dated by TCRdb to between 2014 and 2016). Libraries were built with 5' RACE. The sequencer was an Illumina HiSeq 2500. A second PCR of about 7 to 12 cycles was performed with a sample-barcoded 5' primer and a J-beta primer mix. The public reads were run again by TCRdb, first through fastp at Q25 and then through MiXCR, and only productive beta chains were kept. When rows share a CDR3 protein, they turn into one entry using the most common DNA and genes. The sample table shows about 1,800,000 distinct CDR3 sequences, and 28% are seen once. The top ten clones comprise 7.7% of the sample. Sequencing used blood. These TCRs come from a woman aged 25-40 years in good health.

The chain uses TRBV7-6 and TRBJ2-3; D not resolved. V lost 6 bases and J 0 bases, leaving 13 bases between the germline ends. The CDR3 totals 15 residues. Germline V gives CDR1 SGHVS, CDR2 FNYEAQ. The CDR3 loop reads CASRGSSLSTDTQYF. CDR3 nucleotide sequence: TGTGCCAGCAGGGGGTCCTCCCTTAGCACAGATACGCAGTATTTT. Complete variable domain (other parts from reference TRBV7-6 and TRBJ2-3): GAGVSQSPRYKVTKRGQDVALRCDPISGHVSLYWYRQALGQGPEFLTYFNYEAQQDKSGLPNDRFSAERPEGSISTLTIQRTEQRDSAMYRCASRGSSLSTDTQYFGPGTRLTVL.

V gene TRBV3-1 combines with J gene TRBJ1-2; no definite D call. V was trimmed by 3 bases and J by 5 bases, leaving 19 bases between them. This CDR3 comprises 16 residues. Germline V gene sequence: CDR1 LGHDT, CDR2 YNNKEL (reference sequence). The CDR3 loop is CASSQSEGRKPYGYTF. The CDR3, as DNA: TGTGCCAGCAGCCAGAGCGAGGGAAGGAAACCATATGGCTACACCTTC.

This clonotype has just a few counts. V is TRBV29-1 and J is TRBJ1-5; D unclear. Trimming took off 3 bases at V and 0 bases at J, with 9 bases between the two ends. This CDR3 spans 14 amino acids. The germline gives CDR1 SQVTM, CDR2 ANQGSEA. The CDR3 sequence: CSVDSGHSNQPQHF. The CDR3, as DNA: TGCAGCGTTGACAGCGGTCATAGCAATCAGCCCCAGCATTTT.

The chain has TRBV5-6 and TRBJ1-5; TRBD1 might be the D (6 bases). Germline CDR1 reads SGHDT; CDR2 reads YYEEEE. The CDR3 length is 14 residues. V lost 4 bases and J 6 bases, leaving 14 bases between the germline ends. DNA of the CDR3: TGTGCCAGCAGCCGCAGGGGTCAGAGTCAGCCCCAGCATTTT. As protein: CASSRRGQSQPQHF.

This clonotype came up a few times. The J gene is TRBJ1-5, the V gene TRBV20-1; D unclear. The CDR3 is 16 amino acids. The germline CDR1 and CDR2 sequences are DFQATT and SNEGSKA (reference sequence). Trimming stripped 5 bases from V and 6 bases from J, with 23 bases between. The CDR3 DNA is TGCAGTGCTGGGAGTTCGGGAACGGGCCCGGGTCAGCCCCAGCATTTT. Residues: CSAGSSGTGPGQPQHF.

This clonotype was counted a few times. The gene calls are TRBV20-1 and TRBJ2-3; 11 bases agree with TRBD1. This CDR3 has 16 residues. Germline V gene lookup returns CDR1 DFQATT and CDR2 SNEGSKA (reference sequence). V was clipped by 0 bases and J by 4 bases; unmatched bases: 6. CDR3 loop: CSARDLLDRGPDTQYF. CDR3 nucleotides: TGCAGTGCTAGAGATCTTTTGGACAGGGGGCCAGATACGCAGTATTTT.